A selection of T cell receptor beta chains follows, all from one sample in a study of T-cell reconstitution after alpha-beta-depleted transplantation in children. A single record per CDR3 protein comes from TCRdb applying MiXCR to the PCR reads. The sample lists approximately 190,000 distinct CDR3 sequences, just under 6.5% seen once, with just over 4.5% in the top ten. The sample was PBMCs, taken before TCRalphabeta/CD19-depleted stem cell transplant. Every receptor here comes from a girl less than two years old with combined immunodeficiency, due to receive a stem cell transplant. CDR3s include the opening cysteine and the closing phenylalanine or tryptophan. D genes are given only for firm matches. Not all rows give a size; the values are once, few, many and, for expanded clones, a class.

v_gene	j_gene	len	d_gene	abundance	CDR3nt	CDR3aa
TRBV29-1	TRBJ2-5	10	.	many	TGCAGCGTTCGCCGGGGGACCCAGTACTTC	CSVRRGTQYF
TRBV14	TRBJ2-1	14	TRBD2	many	TGTGCCAGCAGCCAAGCGGGGGGGCACAATGAGCAGTTCTTC	CASSQAGGHNEQFF
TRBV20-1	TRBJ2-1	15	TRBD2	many	TGCAGTGCTCCCCACGGGGGGAGGCCGTACAATGAGCAGTTCTTC	CSAPHGGRPYNEQFF
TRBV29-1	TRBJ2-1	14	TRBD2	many	TGCAGCGTTGAAGGGGAGGGCGTATACAATGAGCAGTTCTTC	CSVEGEGVYNEQFF
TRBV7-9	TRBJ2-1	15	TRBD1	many	TGTGCCAGCAGCCTCCGGGACAGCACCTACAATGAGCAGTTCTTC	CASSLRDSTYNEQFF
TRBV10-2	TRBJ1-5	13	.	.	TGCGCCAGCACCGGAGTCCGGGATCAGCCCCAGCATTTT	CASTGVRDQPQHF
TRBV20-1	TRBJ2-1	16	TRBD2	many	TGCAGTGCCGCTCTCTGGACTAGCGGGAGAAGCAATGAGCAGTTCTTC	CSAALWTSGRSNEQFF
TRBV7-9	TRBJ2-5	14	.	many	TGTGCCAGCAGCTTAGATGGGTTCCAAGAGACCCAGTACTTC	CASSLDGFQETQYF
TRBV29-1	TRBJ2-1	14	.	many	TGCAGCGTTGAGGGGGGGCTCGGGTACAATGAGCAGTTCTTC	CSVEGGLGYNEQFF
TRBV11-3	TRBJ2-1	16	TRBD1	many	TGTGCCAGCAGCCCTCGGGACAGGGTGAGTGACAATGAGCAGTTCTTC	CASSPRDRVSDNEQFF
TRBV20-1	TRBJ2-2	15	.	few	TGCAGTGTTACTAGCCCTGAGGGTAGCACCGGGGAGCTGTTTTTT	CSVTSPEGSTGELFF
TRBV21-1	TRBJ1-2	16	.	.	TGTGCCAGCAGCAAAGGCAGGAAAGGACTTCACTATGGCTACACCTTC	CASSKGRKGLHYGYTF
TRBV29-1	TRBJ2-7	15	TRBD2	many	TGCAGCGCCGGAGGACTAGCGGGAGGTGGCTACGAGCAGTACTTC	CSAGGLAGGGYEQYF
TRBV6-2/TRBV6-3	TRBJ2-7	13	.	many	TGTGCCAGCCAGACTACTTACTCCTACGAGCAGTACTTC	CASQTTYSYEQYF
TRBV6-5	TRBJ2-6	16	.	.	TGTGCCAGCAGTTACTCGTCGACGGCTGGGGCCAACGTCCTGACTTTC	CASSYSSTAGANVLTF
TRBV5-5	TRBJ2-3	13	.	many	TGTGCCAGCAGCTACGCTCCGAGCGTGGGGCAGTATTTT	CASSYAPSVGQYF
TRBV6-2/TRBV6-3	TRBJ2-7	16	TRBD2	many	TGTGCCAGCAGTGACCCTCTAGCGGGGCCTTCCTACGAGCAGTACTTC	CASSDPLAGPSYEQYF
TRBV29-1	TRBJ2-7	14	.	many	TGCAGCGTTTTCTTGGCATTCCGGACCTACGAGCAGTACTTC	CSVFLAFRTYEQYF
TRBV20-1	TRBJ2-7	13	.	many	TGCAGTGCTGTAGTGATAACCACCTACGAGCAGTACTTC	CSAVVITTYEQYF
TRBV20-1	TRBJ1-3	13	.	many	TGCAGTGCGCACAGGTTCTCTGGAAACACCATATATTTT	CSAHRFSGNTIYF
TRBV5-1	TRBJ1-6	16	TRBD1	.	TGCGCCAGCAGCCCCTACTCCGGGACAGGGAATTCACCCCTCCACTTT	CASSPYSGTGNSPLHF
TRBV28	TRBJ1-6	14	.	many	TGTGCCAGCAGTTTTCGGCGGAATAATTCACCCCTCCACTTT	CASSFRRNNSPLHF
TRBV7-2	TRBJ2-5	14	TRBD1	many	TGTGCCAGCAGCTTAGAACAGGGGGAGGAGACCCAGTACTTC	CASSLEQGEETQYF
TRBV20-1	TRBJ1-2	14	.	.	TGCAGTGCCGATTCAGCGTATCGGAACTATGGCTACACCTTC	CSADSAYRNYGYTF
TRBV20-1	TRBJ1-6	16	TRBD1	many	TGCAGTGCTCTGGGGACAGTCGTTACCTATAATTCACCCCTCCACTTT	CSALGTVVTYNSPLHF
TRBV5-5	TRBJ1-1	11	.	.	TGTGCCAGCAGCACAAACACTGAAGCTTTCTTT	CASSTNTEAFF
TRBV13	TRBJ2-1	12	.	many	TGTGCCAGCAGCCCCTACCTCAATGAGCAGTTCTTC	CASSPYLNEQFF
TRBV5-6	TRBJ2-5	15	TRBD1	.	TGTGCCAGCAGCCCGGGACAGCTGAGAGTAGAGACCCAGTACTTC	CASSPGQLRVETQYF
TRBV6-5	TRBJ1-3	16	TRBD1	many	TGTGCCAGCAGTTGGACAGGGGGCTTCTCTGGAAACACCATATATTTT	CASSWTGGFSGNTIYF
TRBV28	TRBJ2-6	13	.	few	TGTGCCAGCAGTTTTTTTGGGGCCAACGTCCTGACTTTC	CASSFFGANVLTF
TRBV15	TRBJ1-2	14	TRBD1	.	TGTGCCACCAACCGGGGACAGCCACTCTATGGCTACACCTTC	CATNRGQPLYGYTF
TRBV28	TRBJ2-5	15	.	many	TGTGCCAGCAGTTTACGGCGGGAAGGCCCAGAGACCCAGTACTTC	CASSLRREGPETQYF
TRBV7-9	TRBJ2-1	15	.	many	TGTGCCAGCAGCTTAGATCAACTTTCCTACAATGAGCAGTTCTTC	CASSLDQLSYNEQFF
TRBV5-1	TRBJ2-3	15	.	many	TGCGCCAGCAGCTTTGTCCTAGCCGAAACAGATACGCAGTATTTT	CASSFVLAETDTQYF
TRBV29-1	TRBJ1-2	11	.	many	TGCAGCGTTGTAGCAGACTATGGCTACACCTTC	CSVVADYGYTF
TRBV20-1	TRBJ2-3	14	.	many	TGCAGTGCTAGCGGCAGGTCGCACACAGATACGCAGTATTTT	CSASGRSHTDTQYF
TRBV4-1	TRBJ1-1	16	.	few	TGCGCCAGCAGCCAAGTACCACCGGGAGAAAACACTGAAGCTTTCTTT	CASSQVPPGENTEAFF
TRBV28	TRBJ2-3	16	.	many	TGTGCCAGCAGTTTCGGGCGACAGGCCTCCACAGATACGCAGTATTTT	CASSFGRQASTDTQYF
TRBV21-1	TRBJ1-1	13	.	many	TGTGCCAGCAGGCCCCAAGACGGCACTGAAGCTTTCTTT	CASRPQDGTEAFF